This TCR beta chain was profiled in a study of cytomegalovirus exposure and HLA in healthy donors. Study-level points and caveats: Reported results showed that the classifier diagnosed cytomegalovirus status with high specificity and sensitivity.

Among the donors, all were healthy bone marrow donors. PCR used 60 Vbeta primers and 13 Jbeta primers. Assay: immunoSEQ multiplex PCR; the TCRdb copy retains only in-frame clones and omits some. The sample yields 55,000 or so clones, about 84% seen once. The CDR3 runs to 12 residues. Per the germline V gene, CDR1 is SGHDT and CDR2 is YYEEEE. Trimming at V came to 4 bases and at J to 8 bases, leaving 5 bases not matched to a gene. Worth noting for this clone: Its antigen remains unknown.

The chain couples TRBV5-6 to TRBJ1-2; 7 nucleotides align to TRBD1. Sequenced material: PBMCs. This TCR came from a female donor in good health and CMV-seronegative. CDR3 residues: CASSQTGSGYTF. In DNA form, the CDR3 reads TGTGCCAGCAGCCAGACAGGGTCGGGCTACACCTTC.